These 17 T cell receptor beta chains were all obtained from the same sample, sequenced in a study of blood T cell repertoires in COVID-19. Clones were read by immunoSEQ multiplex PCR, and TCRdb kept only the in-frame ones, dropping some. The table includes about 260,000 clones, over 75% detected once. Sequencing was performed on peripheral blood. The receptors originated from a woman aged 50 to 65 with acute or convalescent COVID-19.

As for this clone: Other DNA sequences within the sample encode an identical CDR3. The rearrangement links TRBV28 to TRBJ1-2; TRBD1 might be the D (5 bases). V gave up 5 bases and J gave up 3 bases, with 10 bases separating them. Germline V lookup: CDR1 MDHEN, CDR2 SYDVKM. The length of the CDR3 is 13 residues. The CDR3 reads CASSPGGDYGYTF. For the CDR3, the DNA is TGTGCCAGCAGTCCGGGGGGGGACTATGGCTACACCTTC.

The J gene is TRBJ2-1, the V gene TRBV2; D gene unclear. The germline V gene encodes CDR1 SNHLY and CDR2 FYNNEI. The V gene lost 8 bases and the J gene lost 10 bases, with 9 bases spanning the gap. The CDR3 contains 10 residues. The CDR3 nucleotides are TGTGCCAGCCAGTTTTTAGAGCAGTTCTTC. Translation gives CASQFLEQFF. Supplemented by reference TRBV2 and TRBJ2-1, the full variable domain reads EPEVTQTPSHQVTQMGQEVILRCVPISNHLYFYWYRQILGQKVEFLVSFYNNEISEKSEIFDDQFSVERPDGSNFTLKIRSTKLEDSAMYFCASQFLEQFFGPGTRLTVL.

The chain recombines TRBV5-1 with TRBJ2-3, with TRBD2 matching 11 bases. Germline V lookup: CDR1 SGHRS, CDR2 YFSETQ. The CDR3 has 17 residues. Trimming at V came to 7 bases and at J to 2 bases, leaving 12 bases not matched to a gene. The CDR3 DNA reads TGCGCCAGCTCTAGGCGAGGGACTAGCGGATCCACAGATACGCAGTATTTT. It translates to CASSRRGTSGSTDTQYF.

The J gene is TRBJ2-2, the V gene TRBV19, with TRBD1 matching over 11 bases. Per germline, CDR1 LNHDA and CDR2 SQIVND (reference sequence). Trimming cost V 5 bases and J 4 bases; bases outside gene matches: 9. The CDR3 totals 17 residues. CDR3 loop: CASSSRTGGAGTGELFF. CDR3 sequence (DNA): TGTGCCAGTAGTTCCAGGACAGGGGGCGCGGGCACCGGGGAGCTGTTTTTT.

This chain joins TRBV5-1 and TRBJ1-5; D may be TRBD1 (6 bases). V was shortened by 4 bases and J by 7 bases, with 24 bases between the two germline ends. This CDR3 comprises 17 residues. Germline V CDR1 and CDR2: SGHRS, YFSETQ. CDR3 bases: TGCGCCAGCAGCCCGGGCGGCGCGGGGGCTGCAGAACAGCCCCAGCATTTT. Translated: CASSPGGAGAAEQPQHF.

The gene calls are TRBV7-2 and TRBJ1-1; D is unclear. Trimming stripped 4 bases from V and 5 bases from J, with 11 bases between. Germline V CDR1 and CDR2: SGHTA, FQGNSA. This CDR3 has 13 amino acids. CDR3 DNA sequence: TGTGCCAGCAGCTCCACCTTAGAAACTGAAGCTTTCTTT. It yields the protein CASSSTLETEAFF.

The J gene is TRBJ1-2, the V gene TRBV18, with D possibly matching TRBD1 (6 bases). In germline, CDR1 is KGHSH, CDR2 LQKENI. This CDR3 has 14 residues. V shed 2 bases and J shed 0 bases, with 7 bases lying between them. CDR3 in DNA: TGTGCCAGCTCACCAGGGGGCTCTAACTATGGCTACACCTTC. Protein product: CASSPGGSNYGYTF.

This clone came up once. The CDR3: CATSRDLGSYTEAFF. In DNA form, the CDR3 reads TGTGCCACCAGCAGAGATCTAGGTAGTTACACTGAAGCTTTCTTT. The rearrangement links TRBV15 to TRBJ1-1; no firm D call. The germline V gene has CDR1 LNHNV and CDR2 YYDKDF (reference sequence). The V end was cut by 0 bases, the J end by 3 bases, with 11 bases between. This CDR3 is 15 amino acids long.

The V and J genes are TRBV7-9 and TRBJ1-5, with unresolved D. The CDR3 loop spans 14 amino acids. CDR1 and CDR2 (germline): SEHNR, FQNEAQ (reference sequence). Trimming took off 4 bases at V and 6 bases at J, with 13 bases between the two ends. CDR3 coding DNA: TGTGCCAGCAGCTATAAGGGAGGAGGTCAGCCCCAGCATTTT. Amino acid sequence: CASSYKGGGQPQHF.

The chain is built from TRBV27 and TRBJ2-4, with TRBD1 identical over 10 bases. The CDR3 length is 16 residues. J lost 7 bases, V lost 1 base, and 7 bases had no gene match. From germline, CDR1 is MNHEY and CDR2 SMNVEV (reference sequence). The CDR3 loop is CASSLLAGTGVNIQYF. Here the CDR3 DNA reads TGTGCCAGCAGTTTATTGGCCGGGACAGGGGTTAACATTCAGTACTTC.

J is TRBJ1-4 and V is TRBV4-3; D possibly corresponds to TRBD1 (6 bases). This CDR3 contains 15 residues. Trimming took 3 bases from V and 2 from J, leaving 10 bases between them. Germline values: CDR1 LGHNA, CDR2 YSLEER. The CDR3 nucleotides are TGCGCCAGCAGCCACTTAGGGGGTACTAATGAAAAACTGTTTTTT. Amino acid sequence: CASSHLGGTNEKLFF.

The chain uses TRBV3-1 (or the pseudogene TRBV3-2) and TRBJ2-7; possible D gene TRBD2, 6 bases. Germline CDR1 and CDR2: LGHDT and YNNKEL (reference sequence). This CDR3 has 14 amino acids. Trimming cost V 1 base and J 6 bases, with 13 bases left between them. The CDR3 is CASSQGASAGEQYF. The DNA of the CDR3 is TGTGCCAGCAGCCAAGGGGCTAGCGCCGGCGAGCAGTACTTC.

The chain joins TRBV11-1 to TRBJ1-3; D remains unclear. Trimming took 4 bases from V and 0 from J, leaving 10 bases between them. Germline values: CDR1 SGHAT, CDR2 FQDESV (reference sequence). This CDR3 spans 15 amino acids. CDR3 amino acids: CASSSGLFSGNTIYF. The DNA of the CDR3 is TGTGCCAGCAGCTCAGGACTTTTCTCTGGAAACACCATATATTTT.

This chain uses TRBV6-6 with TRBJ1-2; 9 bases line up with TRBD1. CDR1 and CDR2 (germline): MNHNY, SVGAGI (reference sequence). V trimming: 4 bases; J trimming: 4 bases; junction bases outside the gene matches: 7. The CDR3 has 15 residues. The CDR3 sequence is CASSSRGQGGYGYTF. Written as DNA, the CDR3 is TGTGCCAGCAGTTCCCGGGGACAGGGAGGCTATGGCTACACCTTC.

V is TRBV18 and J is TRBJ2-2, with TRBD2 identical over 7 bases. V lost 3 bases and J lost 5; bases outside the gene matches: 6. The CDR3 is 15 residues long. From germline, CDR1 is KGHSH and CDR2 LQKENI. This CDR3 is CASSPLRELTGELFF. The CDR3 DNA is TGTGCCAGCTCACCGTTGCGGGAGCTAACCGGGGAGCTGTTTTTT.

This clone occurred once. The chain is built from TRBV15 and TRBJ2-1; a weak D match, TRBD2 (6 bases). V shed 3 bases and J shed 6 bases, with 21 bases lying between them. The CDR3 is 17 residues long. The germline CDR1 and CDR2 sequences are LNHNV and YYDKDF (reference sequence). The CDR3 sequence: CATSSSQGGLASNEQFF. The CDR3 DNA reads TGTGCCACCAGCAGCTCTCAAGGCGGCCTAGCGAGCAATGAGCAGTTCTTC. Looking up the rest from reference TRBV15 and TRBJ2-1 gives the full variable domain: DAMVIQNPRYQVTQFGKPVTLSCSQTLNHNVMYWYQQKSSQAPKLLFHYYDKDFNNEADTPDNFQSRRPNTSFCFLDIRSPGLGDTAMYLCATSSSQGGLASNEQFFGPGTRLTVL.

The chain joins TRBV5-1 to TRBJ2-7, with 8 positions matching TRBD2. The germline V gene encodes CDR1 SGHRS and CDR2 YFSETQ. V was clipped by 0 bases and J by 5 bases; unmatched bases: 19. The CDR3 contains 19 residues. The chain's CDR3 is CASSLVYGSVGREAHEQYF. DNA for the CDR3: TGCGCCAGCAGCTTGGTGTACGGGTCGGTTGGGCGGGAGGCCCACGAGCAGTACTTC.